The clone carrying this T cell receptor (beta chain) was recorded many times. The time point here: sample taken at primary tumor resection. Whole RNA was taken from tumor, nontumor lung or frozen PBMC; it was then sequenced unsorted. The J segment lost 4 bases and the V segment lost 4 bases, leaving 6 bases of the junction unmatched. The germline CDR1 and CDR2 sequences are LGHNA and YSLEER. The CDR3 is made up of 14 amino acids. Via MiXCR, TCRdb re-called the 5' RACE reads, giving one row per CDR3 protein. This table holds approximately 29,000 distinct CDR3 sequences, roughly 8.4% found once. This record comes from a study of spatial heterogeneity in lung cancer. For the study at large: Detected sequences consistently included more beta-chain ones than alpha-chain ones. A unique TCR and UMI combination showed up more than ten times in raw reads, on average.

The rearrangement joins TRBV4-3 to TRBJ1-1; 7 bases fit TRBD1. The specimen was PBMCs, collected at surgery. The receptor was isolated from a female donor with early-stage non-small cell lung cancer. CDR3: CASSRADRATEAFF. CDR3 DNA sequence: TGCGCCAGCAGCCGAGCAGACAGGGCCACTGAAGCTTTCTTT.